This TCR beta chain is drawn from a study of cytomegalovirus exposure and HLA in healthy donors. To note about this clone: The antigen is not known.

The CDR3 is 21 amino acids. V lost 0 bases to trimming and J lost 5 bases; unmatched junction nucleotides: 20. CDR1 and CDR2 from the germline V gene are MNHNS and SASEGT. Study outcomes and limitations: Later analysis indicated greater clonal expansion among HLA-associated TCR beta chains than among equally common other chains. The study had only CMV serostatus as immune exposure information. A prior analysis recorded that most TCR beta V segments were productive about 87% or about 30% of the time.

Primers for the PCR totalled 60 Vbeta and 13 Jbeta. Repertoires were generated with immunoSEQ multiplex PCR, while TCRdb's copy carries only in-frame clones and drops some. The repertoire holds about 100,000 clones, with 70% to 80% as singletons. This TCR derives from a woman aged 55 to 70 in good health and CMV-seropositive. The chain has TRBV6-1 and TRBJ2-7; 12 bases are shared with TRBD2. Input material: PBMCs. CDR3: CASSEAYWAIRTSGIKDEQYF. The CDR3 DNA is TGTGCCAGCAGTGAAGCGTACTGGGCTATTAGGACTAGCGGGATTAAGGACGAGCAGTACTTC.